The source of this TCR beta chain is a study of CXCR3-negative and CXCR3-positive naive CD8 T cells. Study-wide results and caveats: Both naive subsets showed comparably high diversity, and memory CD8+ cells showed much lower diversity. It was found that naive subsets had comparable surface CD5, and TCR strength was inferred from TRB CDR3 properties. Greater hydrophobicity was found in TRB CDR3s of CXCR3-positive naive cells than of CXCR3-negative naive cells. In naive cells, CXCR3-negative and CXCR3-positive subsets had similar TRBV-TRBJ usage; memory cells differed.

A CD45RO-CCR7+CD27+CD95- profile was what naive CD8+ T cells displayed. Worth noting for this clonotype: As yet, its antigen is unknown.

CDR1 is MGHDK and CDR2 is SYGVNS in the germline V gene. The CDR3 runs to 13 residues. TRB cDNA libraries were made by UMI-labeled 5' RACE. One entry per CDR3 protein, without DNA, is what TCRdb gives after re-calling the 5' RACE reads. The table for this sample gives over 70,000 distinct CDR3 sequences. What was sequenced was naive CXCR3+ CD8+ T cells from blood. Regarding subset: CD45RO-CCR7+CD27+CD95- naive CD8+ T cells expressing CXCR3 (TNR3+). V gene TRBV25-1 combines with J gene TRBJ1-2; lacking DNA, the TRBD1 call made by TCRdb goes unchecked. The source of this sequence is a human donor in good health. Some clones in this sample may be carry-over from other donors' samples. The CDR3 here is CASSEWAGRDYTF.